This T cell receptor beta chain was recovered during a study of CD4 and CD8 cells across lung adenocarcinoma regions. Donors had localized lung adenocarcinoma, a non-small cell lung cancer. Germline V gives CDR1 MNHEY, CDR2 SVGAGI. The CDR3 spans 14 residues. TCRdb re-analysed the PCR reads in MiXCR, keeping a single row per CDR3 protein. The sample shows 13,000 or so distinct CDR3 sequences, approximately 43% of them seen only once. The chain recombines TRBV6-5 with TRBJ2-5; D possibly corresponds to TRBD2 (5 bases). The DNA end lines up better with TRBJ2-7; the J call may be wrong. The receptor was isolated from a male donor with lung adenocarcinoma. The CD4 and CD8 labels of this study may be unreliable. The sample taken for sequencing was CD4+ T cells from the center of a lung tumor. CDR3 sequence (DNA): TGTGCCAGCAGCTATGGACCAAGCGGCTACGAGCAGTACTTC. Protein: CASSYGPSGYEQYF.